The clone carrying this TCR beta chain was found many times. This record belongs to a study of blood T cell repertoires in COVID-19. Measured with immunoSEQ multiplex PCR; TCRdb has only the in-frame clones, and not every one. The sample records around 370,000 clones, approximately 89% being singletons. The sequenced material came from peripheral blood. The receptor was derived from a young woman who had recovered from COVID-19.

CDR3 sequence: CASSRAGQIAGNTIYF. CDR3 nucleotides: TGTGCCAGCTCCCGGGCGGGGCAGATCGCTGGAAACACCATATATTTT. This rearrangement joins TRBV18 to TRBJ1-3; D might be TRBD1 (5 bases). Germline V gene lookup returns CDR1 KGHSH and CDR2 LQKENI. The CDR3 is 16 amino acids. Trimming pared 6 bases from V and 2 bases from J, leaving 17 bases between.